This TCR beta chain is drawn from a study of beta chain features in type 1 diabetes. Study conclusions and caveats: Sampled from patients, naive, central memory and Treg TCRB repertoires appeared more similar than those sampled from healthy donors. Moderate yet significant TCRB CDR3 shortening was seen in Type 1 diabetes patients in all four CD4+ subsets. More deletions and fewer insertions at VDJ junctions were seen in type 1 diabetes patients.

Every donor provided one heparinised blood draw, which averaged approximately 120 mL. V lost 4 bases and J lost 5, with 9 bases in between. The CDR3 spans 13 residues. Germline CDR1 reads SGHTA; CDR2 reads FQGNSA. Since all of the isolated RNA was reverse transcribed, expressed TCRB transcripts were what got sequenced. The assay was immunoSEQ multiplex PCR, and TCRdb's table has in-frame clones only and misses some. The table shows about 160,000 clones, with 7.5% to 8.5% occurring only once. A few counts support this clone. What it recognizes is unknown. The sequence derives from a man aged 18 to 29 with type 1 diabetes. The rearrangement joins TRBV7-2 to TRBJ1-5, with D unresolved. The sequencing input was central memory CD4+ T cells from blood. The CDR3 nucleotides read TGTGCCAGCAGCTCACAGTGGCATCAGCCCCAGCATTTT. This translates into CASSSQWHQPQHF. Full variable domain (outside the CDR3, taken from reference TRBV7-2 and TRBJ1-5): GAGVSQSPSNKVTEKGKDVELRCDPISGHTALYWYRQSLGQGLEFLIYFQGNSAPDKSGLPSDRFSAERTGGSVSTLTIQRTQQEDSAVYLCASSSQWHQPQHFGDGTRLSIL.